The 26 T cell receptor beta chains listed next were all sequenced from one sample in a study of OX40 agonist ivuxolimab in advanced cancers. Library construction relied on the immunoSEQ multiplex PCR assay. Held by TCRdb, this immuneACCESS table contains in-frame sequences only and omits some clones. Under half of the omission traces to an unresolved V gene where checked; the cause of the rest is unknown. Counted in this sample were tens of thousands of clones; roughly 90% of them appeared once. The top ten hold roughly 58% of the sample. Sequencing used CD4+ or CD8+ T cells sorted from blood, obtained in a trial of the OX40 agonist ivuxolimab. Receptor source: an adult with an advanced solid tumor such as melanoma, head and neck, liver or kidney cancer.

This chain joins TRBV6-5 and TRBJ2-7; 10 bases match TRBD2. CDR3 size: 15 residues. The germline gives CDR1 MNHEY, CDR2 SVGAGI. The junction had 10 bases not matched to a gene; V was cut back by 6 bases and J by 5 bases. The CDR3 region has the DNA TGTGCCAGCAGCCCGAGCGGGGGGGCGGGAGACGAGCAGTACTTC. As protein: CASSPSGGAGDEQYF.

The chain uses TRBV9 and TRBJ2-7; 9 positions match TRBD1. With 4 bases clipped from V and 6 bases from J, the junction kept 11 bases outside the gene matches. The CDR3 runs 15 residues. Germline-derived CDR1 and CDR2 are SGDLS and YYNGEE. CDR3 sequence reads: CASSTRTGEISEQYF. The CDR3 nucleotides are TGTGCCAGCAGCACTAGGACAGGGGAGATCTCCGAGCAGTACTTC.

The genes are TRBV27 and TRBJ2-1; TRBD1 might be the D (5 bases). The CDR3 totals 15 residues. Germline assignment: CDR1 MNHEY and CDR2 SMNVEV (reference sequence). The V end lost 0 bases, the J end lost 1 base, and 7 bases lay between the germline ends. The CDR3, as DNA: TGTGCCAGCAGTTTATCCTCAGGGTCCTACAATGAGCAGTTCTTC. This encodes CASSLSSGSYNEQFF.

This clone was found once. The chain has TRBV2 and TRBJ1-3; a weak D match, TRBD1 (5 bases). Germline V gives CDR1 SNHLY, CDR2 FYNNEI. Trimming removed 7 bases at V and 4 bases at J, with 8 bases between. There are 12 residues in the CDR3. DNA of the CDR3: TGTGCCAGCATGGGGGAAGGAAACACCATATATTTT. This gives the protein CASMGEGNTIYF.

This clone showed up just once. This chain connects TRBV7-2 to TRBJ2-3; TRBD1 aligns across 9 bases. V lost 2 bases to trimming and J lost 3 bases; unmatched junction nucleotides: 3. The CDR3 has 15 amino acids. Germline V gene lookup returns CDR1 SGHTA and CDR2 FQGNSA. CDR3 sequence: CASSLTGGGTDTQYF. CDR3 DNA: TGTGCCAGCAGCTTAACAGGGGGCGGGACAGATACGCAGTATTTT.

This chain joins TRBV6-4 and TRBJ1-1; maybe TRBD1 (6 bases). The CDR3 is 14 amino acids. Trimming took 6 bases from V and 1 from J, leaving 12 bases between them. Germline-derived CDR1 and CDR2 are MRHNA and SNTAGT. As DNA, the CDR3 is TGTGCCAGCAGGGATTTACAGGGGAACACTGAAGCTTTCTTT. This encodes CASRDLQGNTEAFF.

The rearrangement links TRBV4-3 to TRBJ1-2; D is unresolved. This CDR3 comprises 15 residues. Looked up from germline, CDR1 is LGHNA and CDR2 is YSLEER. With 0 bases removed from V and 3 bases from J, the gap between germline ends came to 11 bases. CDR3 residues: CASSQDSPGYYGYTF. CDR3 sequence (DNA): TGCGCCAGCAGCCAAGACTCACCGGGCTACTATGGCTACACCTTC.

This chain links TRBV6-5 with TRBJ1-4; tentatively, D is TRBD1 (6 bases). V was clipped by 6 bases and J by 4 bases, with 12 bases between them. The CDR3 loop spans 14 amino acids. In germline, CDR1 is MNHEY, CDR2 SVGAGI. In nucleotides, the CDR3 is TGTGCCAGCAGCTACAGGGCCTTTAATGAAAAACTGTTTTTT. Its translation: CASSYRAFNEKLFF.

This chain uses TRBV7-7 with TRBJ2-5, with D possibly TRBD2 on 5 matching bases. Germline CDR1 reads SSHAT; CDR2 reads FNYEAQ (reference sequence). The CDR3 loop spans 14 amino acids. Trimming left V 6 bases short and J 5 bases short, with 16 bases between. The CDR3 sequence: CASSVKYGEETQYF. The CDR3 coding sequence is TGTGCCAGCAGTGTAAAGTACGGGGAGGAGACCCAGTACTTC.

The V gene is TRBV13, the J gene TRBJ2-5; D is ambiguous. Germline CDR1 reads PRHDT; CDR2 reads FYEKMQ (reference sequence). The CDR3 loop spans 15 amino acids. The V gene lost 5 bases and the J gene lost 0 bases, with 13 bases spanning the gap. CDR3 protein: CASSPTPGDQETQYF. As DNA, the CDR3 is TGTGCCAGCAGCCCCACCCCAGGAGACCAAGAGACCCAGTACTTC.

The J gene is TRBJ2-1, the V gene TRBV5-7; 9 bases map to TRBD2. TRBV5-7 is filed as an ORF, its function uncertain. V lost 6 bases, J lost 3 bases, and 10 bases stayed unmatched. The CDR3 spans 16 residues. The CDR3 nucleotides are TGTGCCAGCACCTGCACCGGGACTAGCTGCTACAATGAGCAGTTCTTC. Its protein is CASTCTGTSCYNEQFF.

This rearrangement joins TRBV6-4 to TRBJ2-2; 11 nucleotides line up with TRBD2. Losses at the gene ends were 6 bases for V and 4 bases for J; bases not matched to a gene: 7. The CDR3 is 16 amino acids. In germline, CDR1 is MRHNA, CDR2 SNTAGT. CDR3 DNA sequence: TGTGCCAGCAGACCACTAGCGGGGGCGCTCACCGGGGAGCTGTTTTTT. Encoded protein: CASRPLAGALTGELFF.

The chain has TRBV27 and TRBJ2-5; 14 bases align to TRBD2. The CDR3 is 17 amino acids. Germline loops: CDR1 MNHEY, CDR2 SMNVEV (reference sequence). With V trimmed by 5 bases and J by 5 bases, 10 bases remained unmatched. The CDR3 DNA follows: TGTGCCAGCAGTCCACTGACTAGCGGGGGGGCCGCGGAGACCCAGTACTTC. Its protein is CASSPLTSGGAAETQYF.

This clone was detected once. The genes are TRBV27 and TRBJ2-1, with 7 bases that match TRBD1. CDR1 and CDR2 from the germline V gene are MNHEY and SMNVEV (reference sequence). V was pared by 6 bases and J by 9 bases, with 5 bases of the junction left unmatched. The CDR3 spans 12 residues. DNA of the CDR3: TGTGCCAGCAGAACAGGGGTGGCTGAGCAGTTCTTC. Translating it yields CASRTGVAEQFF.

This chain uses TRBV6-5 with TRBJ2-5, with TRBD1 identical over 7 bases. Germline trimming cut 7 bases from V and 4 bases from J; bases unmatched to any gene: 12. Germline CDR1 is MNHEY and CDR2 is SVGAGI. This CDR3 comprises 15 residues. The CDR3 loop is CASTLLQGLGETQYF. The CDR3 nucleotides are TGTGCCAGCACCTTACTACAGGGGCTGGGAGAGACCCAGTACTTC.

The genes are TRBV30 and TRBJ2-4; perhaps TRBD1 as D (5 bases). The CDR3 contains 12 residues. Trimming took 0 bases from V and 6 from J, leaving 6 bases between them. Germline V CDR1 and CDR2: GTSNPN, SVGIG (reference sequence). CDR3 sequence: CAWSVDRNIQYF. The CDR3 coding sequence is TGTGCCTGGAGTGTAGACAGAAACATTCAGTACTTC.

The V call is TRBV2, the J call TRBJ2-2; a weak D match, TRBD2 (5 bases). Trimming took 3 bases from V and 0 from J, leaving 8 bases between them. Germline V gene sequence: CDR1 SNHLY, CDR2 FYNNEI. The CDR3 has 15 amino acids. CDR3 amino acids: CASSEGVANTGELFF. The CDR3 DNA reads TGTGCCAGCAGTGAGGGAGTGGCGAACACCGGGGAGCTGTTTTTT.

The V gene is TRBV19, the J gene TRBJ2-2, with TRBD1 matching over 12 bases. J gave up 7 bases and V 5 bases, and 8 bases lay outside the gene matches. Germline V gives CDR1 LNHDA, CDR2 SQIVND (reference sequence). This CDR3 comprises 16 residues. CDR3 region: CASSPGTGGSSGELFF. The CDR3 DNA sequence: TGTGCCAGTAGTCCCGGGACAGGGGGCTCGAGCGGGGAGCTGTTTTTT.

This clone was detected ten times or more. V is TRBV7-9 and J is TRBJ1-6, with TRBD1 as a possible D gene (6 bases). Germline V gives CDR1 SEHNR, CDR2 FQNEAQ (reference sequence). V was cut by 6 bases and J by 0 bases, with 12 bases left in between. This CDR3 region has 16 residues. The CDR3 here is CASRGGTSSYNSPLHF. Here the CDR3 DNA reads TGTGCCAGCAGAGGGGGAACGAGCTCCTATAATTCACCCCTCCACTTT.

This chain joins TRBV6-4 and TRBJ2-1; TRBD2 matches at 12 bases. In germline, CDR1 is MRHNA, CDR2 SNTAGT. The ends lost 3 bases at V and 9 bases at J; junction bases unmatched: 6. The CDR3 covers 15 residues. For the CDR3, the DNA is TGTGCCAGCAGTGAGCTAGCGGGGGGGCCGGGTGAGCAGTTCTTC. It translates to CASSELAGGPGEQFF.

This clone was seen just once. This chain connects TRBV7-8 to TRBJ2-5; 8 bases agree with TRBD1. The CDR3 runs to 17 residues. The germline V gene encodes CDR1 SGHVS and CDR2 FQNEAQ. Unmatched junction bases numbered 10, after V lost 2 bases and J lost 2 bases. The CDR3 DNA follows: TGTGCCAGCAGCTTACCCCGTGGACAGGGTATTCAAGAGACCCAGTACTTC. Its translation is CASSLPRGQGIQETQYF. Supplemented by reference TRBV7-8 and TRBJ2-5, the full variable domain reads GAGVSQSPRYKVAKRGQDVALRCDPISGHVSLFWYQQALGQGPEFLTYFQNEAQLDKSGLPSDRFFAERPEGSVSTLKIQRTQQEDSAVYLCASSLPRGQGIQETQYFGPGTRLLVL.

This clone was found once. The rearrangement joins TRBV19 to TRBJ1-1; TRBD1 matches 8 bases. With 2 bases clipped from V and 6 bases from J, the junction kept 5 bases outside the gene matches. Germline V gene data show CDR1 as LNHDA and CDR2 as SQIVND (reference sequence). The CDR3 runs 14 residues. The CDR3 spells CASSIQGAGAEAFF. In DNA form, the CDR3 reads TGTGCCAGTAGTATACAGGGGGCCGGAGCTGAAGCTTTCTTT.

V usage is TRBV7-2 and J usage is TRBJ2-7, with D possibly called TRBD1 or TRBD2 (5 bases each). V was trimmed by 5 bases and J by 3 bases, leaving 20 bases between them. The length of the CDR3 is 16 residues. CDR1 and CDR2 from the germline V gene are SGHTA and FQGNSA. The CDR3 bases are TGTGCCAGCAGCGAGGGACCCACCGAGCAGGGCTACGAGCAGTACTTC. Protein sequence: CASSEGPTEQGYEQYF.

This clone was found a few times. The chain couples TRBV6-5 to TRBJ1-2; D is unresolved. Germline V CDR1 and CDR2: MNHEY, SVGAGI. The V end was cut by 6 bases, the J end by 14 bases, with 16 bases between. This CDR3 comprises 11 residues. CDR3 residues: CASSQAGIGTF. The CDR3 DNA reads as TGTGCCAGCAGCCAAGCCGGGATTGGGACCTTC.

The chain links TRBV7-2 to TRBJ2-7; 7 positions match TRBD1. CDR1 is SGHTA and CDR2 is FQGNSA in the germline V gene. The V segment lost 5 bases and the J segment 4 bases; nucleotides outside the gene matches: 17. CDR3 size: 17 residues. Here the CDR3 reads CASSRKRTGFRGYEQYF. In nucleotides, the CDR3 is TGTGCCAGCAGCAGGAAAAGAACAGGGTTCAGGGGGTACGAGCAGTACTTC. Drawing the rest from reference TRBV7-2 and TRBJ2-7, the complete variable domain is GAGVSQSPSNKVTEKGKDVELRCDPISGHTALYWYRQSLGQGLEFLIYFQGNSAPDKSGLPSDRFSAERTGGSVSTLTIQRTQQEDSAVYLCASSRKRTGFRGYEQYFGPGTRLTVT.

The chain carries TRBV5-6 and TRBJ2-2; perhaps TRBD2 as D (6 bases). This CDR3 is 16 amino acids long. V lost 6 bases and J lost 1, with 16 bases in between. Germline CDR1 SGHDT, CDR2 YYEEEE. DNA for the CDR3: TGTGCCAGCACCATGGGGGAGGACCTGAACACCGGGGAGCTGTTTTTT. It encodes CASTMGEDLNTGELFF.